A selection of T cell receptor beta chains follows, all from one sample in a study of shared clonotypes between healthy human individuals. Libraries were prepared by immunoSEQ multiplex PCR; TCRdb keeps only in-frame clonotypes and omits some of them. The sample comprises approximately 2,200,000 clones, roughly 91% of which are singletons, and approximately 1.7% rests with the top ten. Sequencing was carried out using naive CD8+ T cells from PBMCs. Receptors were obtained from a man in his late teens or twenties in good health. Some clones in this sample may be carry-over from other donors' samples. Each CDR3 is given with its conserved first and last residue. The order of the fields is V gene, clone size, J gene, D gene, CDR3 protein, CDR3 DNA. The D gene is left open where the match is weak. Expanded clones are given a class, and other clones once, few, many or no size at all.

>TRBV14|-|TRBJ2-5|-
CASSQDRHQRYVETQYF
TGTGCCAGCAGCCAAGACAGGCATCAGCGGTATGTGGAGACCCAGTACTTC
>TRBV28|-|TRBJ2-7|TRBD2
CASRASGRAYEQYF
TGTGCCAGCAGGGCTAGCGGGAGGGCCTACGAGCAGTACTTC
>TRBV7-9|-|TRBJ1-4|-
CASRSYATNEKLFF
TGTGCCAGCCGCAGCTATGCAACTAATGAAAAACTGTTTTTT
>TRBV5-4|-|TRBJ2-1|-
CASSGVQGHEQFF
TGTGCCAGCAGCGGGGTACAGGGACATGAGCAGTTCTTC
>TRBV14|-|TRBJ2-3|TRBD2
CASSQSRGGSYTQYF
TGTGCCAGCAGCCAGTCCCGGGGAGGGTCATATACGCAGTATTTT
>TRBV5-4|-|TRBJ2-1|TRBD2
CASSTGTSLTYNEQFF
TGTGCCAGCAGCACGGGGACTAGCCTTACCTACAATGAGCAGTTCTTC
>TRBV29-1|-|TRBJ2-7|TRBD1
CSARDRVRYEQYF
TGCAGCGCCCGGGACAGGGTCAGGTACGAGCAGTACTTC
>TRBV11-2|-|TRBJ2-1|TRBD2
CASRPRTSGSNEQFF
TGTGCCAGCAGACCTAGGACTAGCGGGTCGAATGAGCAGTTCTTC
>TRBV19|once|TRBJ1-5|-
CASSIVRPGQSNQPQHF
TGTGCCAGTAGTATAGTACGTCCAGGGCAAAGCAATCAGCCCCAGCATTTT
>TRBV5-4|-|TRBJ2-7|-
CASSSSTNLYEQYF
TGTGCCAGCAGCTCATCGACAAACCTTTACGAGCAGTACTTC
>TRBV9|-|TRBJ1-4|TRBD1
CASSARDSLNEKLFF
TGTGCCAGCAGCGCCCGGGACAGCCTCAATGAAAAACTGTTTTTT
>TRBV13|-|TRBJ1-1|-
CASAGFGGLNTEAFF
TGTGCCAGCGCAGGGTTTGGGGGCCTGAACACTGAAGCTTTCTTT
>TRBV13|-|TRBJ2-7|-
CASSLGHAGQQTYEQYF
TGTGCCAGCAGCTTAGGACATGCGGGGCAGCAGACCTACGAGCAGTACTTC
>TRBV28|-|TRBJ2-6|-
CASSFDMRKHDRGANVLTF
TGTGCCAGCAGTTTTGACATGAGAAAACACGACCGAGGGGCCAACGTCCTGACTTTC
>TRBV27|-|TRBJ2-7|-
CASSAPFQGLSSYEQYF
TGTGCCAGCAGTGCACCCTTCCAGGGACTCTCCTCCTACGAGCAGTACTTC
>TRBV28|-|TRBJ2-2|TRBD2
CASSLRTSGITGELFF
TGTGCCAGCAGTTTACGGACTAGCGGGATCACCGGGGAGCTGTTTTTT
>TRBV12-5|-|TRBJ2-2|-
CASRASDSTGELFF
TGTGCTAGCCGGGCTAGCGATAGCACCGGGGAGCTGTTTTTT
>TRBV6-5|-|TRBJ2-5|TRBD2
CASCPLAGVQETQYF
TGTGCCAGCTGCCCCCTAGCGGGAGTTCAAGAGACCCAGTACTTC
>TRBV7-8|-|TRBJ2-3|TRBD2
CASSWTSGSRDTQYF
TGTGCCAGCAGCTGGACTAGCGGGAGTCGGGATACGCAGTATTTT
>TRBV9|-|TRBJ1-1|-
CASSVLVTAEAFF
TGTGCCAGCAGCGTATTGGTTACAGCTGAAGCTTTCTTT
>TRBV29-1|-|TRBJ1-5|-
CSVIGGNQPQHF
TGCAGCGTAATAGGGGGCAATCAGCCCCAGCATTTT
>TRBV6-5|-|TRBJ2-5|-
CASSPGRLGEAQYF
TGTGCCAGCAGCCCGGGACGGCTAGGTGAGGCCCAGTACTTC
>TRBV27|-|TRBJ1-4|TRBD1
CASSPLGTGDEKLFF
TGTGCCAGCAGCCCCCTGGGGACAGGGGATGAAAAACTGTTTTTT
>TRBV4-3|-|TRBJ2-3|-
CASSQGSGVEDTQYF
TGCGCCAGCAGCCAAGGATCGGGAGTGGAGGATACGCAGTATTTT
>TRBV5-8|-|TRBJ1-1|TRBD1
CASSLTDRATEAFF
TGTGCCAGCAGCTTAACCGACAGGGCCACTGAAGCTTTTTTT
>TRBV21-1|-|TRBJ2-2|-
CASSKADRDTGELFF
TGTGCCAGCAGCAAAGCGGACAGGGACACCGGGGAGCTGTTTTTT
>TRBV6-5|-|TRBJ2-3|-
CASSYERWDTQYF
TGTGCCAGCAGTTACGAGAGGTGGGATACGCAGTATTTT
>TRBV9|-|TRBJ2-1|-
CASSLDSAAEQFF
TGTGCCAGCAGCCTAGACTCGGCGGCTGAGCAGTTCTTC
>TRBV28|-|TRBJ1-1|-
CATGKLVGDTEAFF
TGTGCCACCGGGAAGTTAGTCGGGGACACTGAAGCTTTCTTT
>TRBV5-5|-|TRBJ2-1|-
CASSSSVRELF
TGTGCCAGCAGCTCTAGCGTACGCGAGCTCTTC
>TRBV4-1|-|TRBJ2-1|TRBD2
CASSPGGSGSRNEQFF
TGCGCCAGCAGCCCCGGAGGTAGCGGGAGTCGCAATGAGCAGTTCTTC
>TRBV11-2|-|TRBJ1-4|TRBD1
CASSPDRGKLFF
TGTGCCAGCAGCCCTGACAGGGGAAAACTGTTTTTT
>TRBV11-2|-|TRBJ2-7|-
CASSEGLPNYEQYF
TGTGCCAGCAGCGAAGGACTGCCCAACTACGAGCAGTACTTC
>TRBV5-8|-|TRBJ2-3|TRBD1
CASSLAQGQGVTDTQYF
TGTGCCAGCAGCTTGGCCCAAGGACAGGGGGTAACAGATACGCAGTATTTT
>TRBV5-1|-|TRBJ1-2|-
CASSSRPGEGGYTF
TGCGCCAGCAGCTCCAGACCAGGGGAGGGTGGCTACACCTTC
>TRBV2|-|TRBJ2-1|TRBD2
CASSSGRNSEQFF
TGTGCCAGCTCTAGCGGGAGGAACAGTGAGCAGTTCTTC
>TRBV4-1|-|TRBJ2-7|TRBD2
CASSQGVAGGYEQYF
TGCGCCAGCAGCCAAGGGGTAGCGGGAGGTTACGAGCAGTACTTC
>TRBV7-9|-|TRBJ2-3|-
CASGEFGTDTQYF
TGTGCCAGCGGGGAGTTCGGGACAGATACGCAGTATTTT
>TRBV28|-|TRBJ1-1|-
CASSLFSGLQRAAFF
TGTGCCAGCAGTTTATTTAGTGGTTTACAACGGGCAGCTTTCTTT
>TRBV9|-|TRBJ2-3|TRBD1
CASSVVGGFTDTQYF
TGTGCCAGCAGCGTTGTAGGGGGCTTCACAGATACGCAGTATTTT
>TRBV28|-|TRBJ2-7|-
CASSGDRLYEQYF
TGTGCCAGCAGTGGAGACAGATTATACGAGCAGTACTTC